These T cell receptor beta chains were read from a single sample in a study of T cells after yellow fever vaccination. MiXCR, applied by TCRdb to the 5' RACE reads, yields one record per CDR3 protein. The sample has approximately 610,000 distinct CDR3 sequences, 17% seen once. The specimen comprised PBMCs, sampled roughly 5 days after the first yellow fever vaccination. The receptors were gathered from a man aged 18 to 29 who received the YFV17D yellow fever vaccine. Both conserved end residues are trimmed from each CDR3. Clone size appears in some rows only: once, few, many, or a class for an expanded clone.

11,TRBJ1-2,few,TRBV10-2,ASRTGAGYGYT
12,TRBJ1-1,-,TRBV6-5,ASSYSVPNTEAF
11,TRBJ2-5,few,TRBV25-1,ASSELVTETQY
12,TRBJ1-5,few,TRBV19,ASSLQGVGQPQH
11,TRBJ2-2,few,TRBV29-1,SVRASFPGELF
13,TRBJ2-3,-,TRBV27,ASSLKVVRTDTQY
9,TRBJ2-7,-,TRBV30,AWLTGAEQY
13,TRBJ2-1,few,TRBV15,ATSRGKSGDNEQF
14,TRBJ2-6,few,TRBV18,ASSPRGVPGANVLT
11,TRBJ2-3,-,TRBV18,ASATGSRDTQY
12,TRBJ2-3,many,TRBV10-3,AINLGHRTDTQY
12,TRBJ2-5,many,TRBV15,ATSRDGREETQY
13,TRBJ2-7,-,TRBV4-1,ASSQGEVRGHEQY
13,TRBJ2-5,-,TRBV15,ATSRGLGGLETQY
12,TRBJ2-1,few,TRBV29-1,SVSAGSSYNEQF
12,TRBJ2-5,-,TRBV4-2,ASSPSGDKETQY
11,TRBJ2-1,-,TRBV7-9,ASSFDYSDEQF
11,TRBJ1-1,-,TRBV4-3,ASSQDGGTEAF
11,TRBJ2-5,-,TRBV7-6,ASSSLRLETQY
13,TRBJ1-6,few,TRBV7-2,ASSSAGTGGRALH
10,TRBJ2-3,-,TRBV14,ASSHTKRTQY
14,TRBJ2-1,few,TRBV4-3,ASSQGVGAPTNEQF
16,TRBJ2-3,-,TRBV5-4,ASSLPDLVRGRTDTQY
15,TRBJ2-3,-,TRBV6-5,ASSYSSPGGPMDTQY
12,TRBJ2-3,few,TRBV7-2,ASSLASGVDTQY
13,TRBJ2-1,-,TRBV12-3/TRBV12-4,ASSLRLGVYNEQF
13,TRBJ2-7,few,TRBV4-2,ASSLQQGPEGEQY
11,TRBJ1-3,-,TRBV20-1,SARQGAGNTIY